This T cell receptor beta chain was profiled in a study of tumor-infiltrating lymphocytes in localized non-small cell lung cancer. Study-level findings and limits: Tumors had more T cell infiltration than uninvolved lung, per TCRbeta sequencing and CD3 counts.

Concerning this clone itself: Its antigen is currently unknown.

Generated by immunoSEQ multiplex PCR, the TCRdb table keeps only in-frame clones and is missing some. The sample carries roughly 15,000 clones, approximately 80% recorded once. The CDR3 covers 16 residues. In germline, CDR1 is SGHRS, CDR2 YFSETQ. Trimming pared 1 base from V and 0 bases from J, leaving 8 bases between. The chain is built from TRBV5-1 and TRBJ2-6; D is perhaps TRBD1 (5 bases). The source material was uninvolved lung tissue not adjacent to the tumor. This receptor was obtained from a human donor with non-small cell lung cancer. DNA of the CDR3: TGCGCCAGCAGCTTGTCGACAGCCTCTGGGGCCAACGTCCTGACTTTC. This gives the protein CASSLSTASGANVLTF.